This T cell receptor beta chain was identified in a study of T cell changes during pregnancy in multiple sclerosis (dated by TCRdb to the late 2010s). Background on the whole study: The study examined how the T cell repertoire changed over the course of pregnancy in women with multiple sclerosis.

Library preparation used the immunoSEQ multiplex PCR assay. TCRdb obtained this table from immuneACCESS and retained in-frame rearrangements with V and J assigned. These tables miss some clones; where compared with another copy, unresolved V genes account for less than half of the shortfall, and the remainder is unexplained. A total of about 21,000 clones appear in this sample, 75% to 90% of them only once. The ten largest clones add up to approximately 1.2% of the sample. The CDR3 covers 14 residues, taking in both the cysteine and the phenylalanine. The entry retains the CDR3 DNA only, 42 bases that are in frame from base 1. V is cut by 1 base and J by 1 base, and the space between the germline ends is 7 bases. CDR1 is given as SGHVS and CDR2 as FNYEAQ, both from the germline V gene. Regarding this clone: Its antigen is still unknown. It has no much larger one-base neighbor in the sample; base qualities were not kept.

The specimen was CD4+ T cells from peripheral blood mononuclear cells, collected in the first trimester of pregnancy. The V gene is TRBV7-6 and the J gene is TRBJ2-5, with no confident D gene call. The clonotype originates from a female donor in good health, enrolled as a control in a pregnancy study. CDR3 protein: CASSLGQAQETQYF. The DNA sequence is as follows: TGTGCCAGCAGCTTAGGCCAGGCCCAAGAGACCCAGTACTTC.